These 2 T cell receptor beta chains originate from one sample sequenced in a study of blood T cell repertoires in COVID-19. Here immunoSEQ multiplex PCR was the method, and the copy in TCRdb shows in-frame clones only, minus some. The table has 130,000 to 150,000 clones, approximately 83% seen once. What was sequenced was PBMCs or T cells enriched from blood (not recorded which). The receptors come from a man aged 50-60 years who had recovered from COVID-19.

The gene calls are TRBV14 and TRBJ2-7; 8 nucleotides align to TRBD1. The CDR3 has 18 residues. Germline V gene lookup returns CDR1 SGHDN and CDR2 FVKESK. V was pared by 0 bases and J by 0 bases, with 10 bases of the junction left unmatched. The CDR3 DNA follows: TGTGCCAGCAGCCAAGACCCTGTGGCAGGGGGCTTCTCCTACGAGCAGTACTTC. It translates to CASSQDPVAGGFSYEQYF.

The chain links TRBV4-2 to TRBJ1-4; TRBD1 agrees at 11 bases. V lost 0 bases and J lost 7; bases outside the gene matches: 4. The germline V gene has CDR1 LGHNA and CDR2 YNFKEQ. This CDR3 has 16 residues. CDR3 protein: CASSQEDRGLSEKLFF. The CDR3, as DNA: TGTGCCAGCAGCCAAGAGGACAGGGGGCTTAGTGAAAAACTGTTTTTT.